Each of the 20 T cell receptor beta chains below was sequenced from the same sample in a study of blood T cell repertoires in COVID-19. The assay was immunoSEQ multiplex PCR, and TCRdb's table has in-frame clones only and misses some. The sample includes about 43,000 clones, roughly 90% of them seen just once. Sequences were obtained from peripheral blood. All receptors derive from a woman of 80 years or more with active COVID-19.

This rearrangement joins TRBV19 to TRBJ2-2, with D perhaps TRBD1 (5 bases). The CDR3 runs to 16 residues. CDR1 and CDR2 (germline): LNHDA, SQIVND (reference sequence). Between the trimmed V and J ends, which lost 7 bases and 0 bases, there was a span of 15 bases. For the CDR3, the DNA is TGTGCCAGTAATCCCCAGGGTTTCGCGAACACCGGGGAGCTGTTTTTT. Amino acid sequence: CASNPQGFANTGELFF.

This chain joins TRBV15 and TRBJ1-4, with TRBD1 matching over 9 bases. The CDR3 extends over 18 amino acids. Per germline, CDR1 LNHNV and CDR2 YYDKDF (reference sequence). With V trimmed by 0 bases and J by 0 bases, 5 bases remained unmatched. For the CDR3, the DNA is TGTGCCACCAGCAGAGATAGGACAGGGGCTTCAACTAATGAAAAACTGTTTTTT. Translated, it gives CATSRDRTGASTNEKLFF. The full variable domain, rest sourced from reference TRBV15 and TRBJ1-4, is DAMVIQNPRYQVTQFGKPVTLSCSQTLNHNVMYWYQQKSSQAPKLLFHYYDKDFNNEADTPDNFQSRRPNTSFCFLDIRSPGLGDTAMYLCATSRDRTGASTNEKLFFGSGTQLSVL.

The gene calls are TRBV29-1 and TRBJ2-1; D not certain. V shed 4 bases and J shed 5 bases, with 3 bases lying between them. This CDR3 comprises 10 residues. Germline V gene lookup returns CDR1 SQVTM and CDR2 ANQGSEA. The CDR3 sequence: CSVANNEQFF. Written as DNA, the CDR3 is TGCAGCGTTGCAAACAATGAGCAGTTCTTC.

In its sample, this clone was seen once. The chain joins TRBV19 to TRBJ1-5; D is perhaps TRBD1 (5 bases). Germline CDR1 reads LNHDA; CDR2 reads SQIVND (reference sequence). The ends were cut back, 3 bases at V and 0 bases at J, with 18 bases in the middle. The CDR3 has 18 residues. The CDR3 DNA reads TGTGCCAGTAGTATTGGCAGGCCTCGGGGGTATAGCAATCAGCCCCAGCATTTT. The encoded protein is CASSIGRPRGYSNQPQHF.

This sequence joins TRBV19 and TRBJ1-6; D not certain. The germline gives CDR1 LNHDA, CDR2 SQIVND (reference sequence). Deletions cut 2 bases from V and 0 bases from J, with 5 bases between. The length of the CDR3 is 15 residues. The CDR3 sequence is CASSIRSSYNSPLHF. The CDR3 nucleotides are TGTGCCAGTAGTATAAGGAGCTCCTATAATTCACCCCTCCACTTT.

The V gene is TRBV18, the J gene TRBJ2-7, with TRBD2 as a possible D gene (5 bases). The length of the CDR3 is 17 residues. Germline CDR1 and CDR2: KGHSH and LQKENI. V lost 2 bases, J lost 0 bases, and 17 bases lay in between. CDR3 DNA sequence: TGTGCCAGCTCACCAACTCTCCGAAGCGGTCCCTCCTACGAGCAGTACTTC. Its protein product is CASSPTLRSGPSYEQYF.

V gene TRBV2 combines with J gene TRBJ2-4; D is possibly TRBD1 (5 bases). The CDR3 has 15 amino acids. Per the germline V gene, CDR1 is SNHLY and CDR2 is FYNNEI. V was trimmed by 2 bases and J by 3 bases, leaving 11 bases between them. The CDR3, as DNA: TGTGCCAGCAGTGAACACCAGGGTGGCAAAAACATTCAGTACTTC. Amino acids: CASSEHQGGKNIQYF. Combining the CDR3 with reference TRBV2 and TRBJ2-4 gives the whole variable domain EPEVTQTPSHQVTQMGQEVILRCVPISNHLYFYWYRQILGQKVEFLVSFYNNEISEKSEIFDDQFSVERPDGSNFTLKIRSTKLEDSAMYFCASSEHQGGKNIQYFGAGTRLSVL.

The gene calls are TRBV2 and TRBJ2-5, with a tentative D call TRBD2 (6 bases). The CDR3 has 12 amino acids. CDR1 and CDR2 from the germline V gene are SNHLY and FYNNEI. V lost 5 bases, J lost 6 bases, and 10 bases lay in between. CDR3 sequence reads: CASSSSAKTQYF. For the CDR3, the DNA is TGTGCCAGCAGTTCTAGCGCGAAGACCCAGTACTTC.

This chain joins TRBV5-8 and TRBJ1-3; D is unclear. The length of the CDR3 is 15 residues. The V gene lost 4 bases and the J gene lost 0 bases, with 11 bases spanning the gap. Germline-derived CDR1 and CDR2 are SGHTS and YDEGEE. CDR3 DNA: TGTGCCAGCAGCCTTTCAAAGAGCTCTGGAAACACCATATATTTT. It encodes CASSLSKSSGNTIYF.

This chain connects TRBV7-9 to TRBJ2-7, with TRBD1 as a possible D gene (6 bases). Trimming stripped 1 base from V and 6 bases from J, with 13 bases between. Per germline, CDR1 SEHNR and CDR2 FQNEAQ (reference sequence). This CDR3 has 14 residues. CDR3 nucleotide sequence: TGTGCCAGCAGCTTAGTGCGGCAGGGGAGCGAGCAGTACTTC. Translating it yields CASSLVRQGSEQYF.

This chain connects TRBV5-6 to TRBJ2-5; 8 bases fit TRBD2. With V trimmed by 4 bases and J by 4 bases, 6 bases remained unmatched. The V gene's germline CDR1 is SGHDT and CDR2 YYEEEE. The CDR3 has 14 residues. For the CDR3, the DNA is TGTGCCAGCAGCCTAACGGGGGGGCGAGAGACCCAGTACTTC. It translates to CASSLTGGRETQYF.

The gene calls are TRBV27 and TRBJ2-5, with TRBD1 as a possible D gene (6 bases). V was cut by 5 bases and J by 5 bases, with 15 bases left in between. The CDR3 spans 14 residues. Looked up from germline, CDR1 is MNHEY and CDR2 is SMNVEV (reference sequence). As DNA, the CDR3 is TGTGCCAGCAGTAGACAGGTCGCCACGGAGACCCAGTACTTC. Its translation is CASSRQVATETQYF.

The rearrangement links TRBV19 to TRBJ2-2; D is undetermined. V was clipped by 4 bases and J by 4 bases, with 7 bases between them. CDR3 length equals 13 residues. Per germline, CDR1 LNHDA and CDR2 SQIVND (reference sequence). The CDR3 is CASSTGLTGELFF. The CDR3 DNA reads TGTGCCAGTAGTACAGGTCTCACCGGGGAGCTGTTTTTT.

The CDR3 DNA reads TGTGCCAGCAGCCAACCCGGAGGCGATACGCAGTATTTT. This sequence encodes CASSQPGGDTQYF. The rearrangement joins TRBV4-2 to TRBJ2-3; possible D gene TRBD2, 5 bases. Germline loops: CDR1 LGHNA, CDR2 YNFKEQ. The CDR3 contains 13 residues. The germline V and J ends were trimmed by 2 bases and 6 bases, with 9 bases remaining between them.

The chain couples TRBV24-1 to TRBJ2-3; TRBD2 aligns across 14 bases. The CDR3 extends over 17 amino acids. CDR1 and CDR2 from the germline V gene are KGHDR and SFDVKD. The V and J ends lost 7 bases and 6 bases, in that order; junction bases with no gene match: 11. The CDR3 loop reads CATRPGTSGGGIDTQYF. The DNA of the CDR3 is TGTGCCACCAGACCCGGGACTAGCGGGGGTGGTATTGATACGCAGTATTTT.

The V and J genes are TRBV6-5 and TRBJ1-2, with 10 bases identical to TRBD1. There are 13 residues in the CDR3. CDR1 and CDR2 (germline): MNHEY, SVGAGI. V trimming: 6 bases; J trimming: 8 bases; junction bases outside the gene matches: 6. The CDR3 is CASSRDRGRGYTF. The CDR3 DNA reads TGTGCCAGCAGCCGCGACAGGGGGCGAGGCTACACCTTC.

The rearrangement links TRBV7-2 to TRBJ1-6, with 10 bases fitting TRBD1. After removal of 3 bases from V and 9 bases from J, the junction contained 8 bases not matched to a gene. This CDR3 region has 16 residues. Germline V gene sequence: CDR1 SGHTA, CDR2 FQGNSA. The CDR3: CASSLGRQGASSPLHF. CDR3 nucleotide sequence: TGTGCCAGCAGCTTGGGGAGACAGGGGGCCAGTTCACCCCTCCACTTT.

V is TRBV7-9 and J is TRBJ2-5; TRBD2 aligns across 8 bases. There are 15 residues in the CDR3. The germline CDR1 and CDR2 sequences are SEHNR and FQNEAQ (reference sequence). The V segment lost 0 bases and the J segment 4 bases; nucleotides outside the gene matches: 4. The DNA for the CDR3 is TGTGCCAGCAGCTTAGCTAGCGGGACCTCAGAGACCCAGTACTTC. Protein: CASSLASGTSETQYF.

This chain links TRBV5-4 with TRBJ2-3; possible D gene TRBD2, 5 bases. Trimming took off 4 bases at V and 1 base at J, with 7 bases between the two ends. This CDR3 has 13 residues. The germline gives CDR1 SGHNT, CDR2 YYREEE (reference sequence). The CDR3: CASSLRGTDTQYF. Written as DNA, the CDR3 is TGTGCCAGCAGCCTGAGGGGCACAGATACGCAGTATTTT. Using reference TRBV5-4 and TRBJ2-3 for the parts outside the CDR3, the full variable domain is ETGVTQSPTHLIKTRGQQVTLRCSSQSGHNTVSWYQQALGQGPQFIFQYYREEENGRGNFPPRFSGLQFPNYSSELNVNALELDDSALYLCASSLRGTDTQYFGPGTRLTVL.

This clone was detected only a few times. This chain joins TRBV13 and TRBJ2-3; 10 nucleotides line up with TRBD2. Germline V lookup: CDR1 PRHDT, CDR2 FYEKMQ (reference sequence). The CDR3 totals 19 residues. Trimming at V came to 4 bases and at J to 4 bases, leaving 17 bases not matched to a gene. The CDR3 here is CASSSAGTSAYFISDTQYF. DNA of the CDR3: TGTGCCAGCAGCTCAGCCGGGACTAGCGCTTACTTCATCTCAGATACGCAGTATTTT.